This T cell receptor (beta chain) came from a study of T cell responses to AZD1222 COVID-19 vaccine. Study-level findings and limits: White British ancestry dominated among donors, who included more females, and clonal diversity was possibly underestimated. Increases in Spike-specific TCR breadth and depth were seen after two AZD1222 doses. Researchers took repertoire samples only after the peak T cell response had come.

The CDR3 covers 14 residues. Germline CDR1 reads SGHRS; CDR2 reads YFSETQ. The V and J ends lost 7 bases and 0 bases, in that order; junction bases with no gene match: 3. As to this clone: Its cognate antigen is unknown.

The data were produced by immunoSEQ multiplex PCR, yet TCRdb's version contains in-frame clones alone and is incomplete. Of 150,000 to 200,000 clones listed, approximately 94% are singletons. The chain uses TRBV5-1 and TRBJ1-4; 7 bases match TRBD1. The TCR was taken from an adult who received the AZD1222 COVID-19 vaccine. Sequencing was performed on peripheral blood, taken 28 days after the second AZD1222 dose. CDR3 bases: TGCGCCAGCCGGACAGGACCAACTAATGAAAAACTGTTTTTT. Translating gives CASRTGPTNEKLFF.